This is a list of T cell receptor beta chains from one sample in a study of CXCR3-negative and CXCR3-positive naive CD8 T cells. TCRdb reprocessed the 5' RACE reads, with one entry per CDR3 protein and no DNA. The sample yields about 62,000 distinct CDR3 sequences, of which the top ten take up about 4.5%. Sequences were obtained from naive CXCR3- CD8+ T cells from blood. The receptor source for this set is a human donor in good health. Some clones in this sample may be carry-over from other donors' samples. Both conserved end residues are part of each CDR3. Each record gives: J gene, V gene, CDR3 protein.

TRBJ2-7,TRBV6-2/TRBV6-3,CASSYDLAGAVGSYEQYF
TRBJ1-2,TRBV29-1,CSVVDRQGALGLFGYTF
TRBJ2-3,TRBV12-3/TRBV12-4,CASSHGTDDTQYF
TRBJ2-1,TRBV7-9,CASSPGLLDEQFF
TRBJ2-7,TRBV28,CASTTPRAPRPPYEQYF
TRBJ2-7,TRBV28,CASSPRVTSYEQYF
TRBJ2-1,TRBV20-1,CSAELAVPVSYNEQFF
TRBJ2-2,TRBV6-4,CASSENSGENTGELFF
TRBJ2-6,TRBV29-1,CSVESGSGANVLTF
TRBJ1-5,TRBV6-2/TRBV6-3,CASSYQIDQPQHF
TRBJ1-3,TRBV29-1,CSGGTGNGNTIYF
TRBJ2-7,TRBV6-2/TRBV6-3,CASSYRGDEQYF
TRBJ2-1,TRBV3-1,CASSQDWSGGVNEQFF
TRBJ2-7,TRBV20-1,CSAIYGGSNEQYF
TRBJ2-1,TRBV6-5,CASRQGHNEQFF
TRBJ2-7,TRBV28,CASSSRVHEQYF
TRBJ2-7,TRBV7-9,CASSFGSSYEQYF
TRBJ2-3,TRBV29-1,CSSGSAGGQRNF
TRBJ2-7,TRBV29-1,CSVEDGSRSSYEQYF
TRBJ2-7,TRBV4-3,CASSPFGELPDEQYF
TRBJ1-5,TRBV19,CASSLAEYYNQPQHF
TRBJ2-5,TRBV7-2,CASSFPRSGSPTETQYF
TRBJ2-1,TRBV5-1,CASSLGPGLAGADEQFF
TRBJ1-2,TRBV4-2,CASSQGLGPSWGYTF
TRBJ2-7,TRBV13,CASSLADGNTYEQYF
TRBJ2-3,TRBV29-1,CSVLGTDTQYF
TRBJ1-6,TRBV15,CATSRENSPLHF
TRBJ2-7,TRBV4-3,CASSQEEGASYEQYF
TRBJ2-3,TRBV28,CASSFVLGDRVADTQYF
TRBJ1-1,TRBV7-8,CASSGTGASTFF
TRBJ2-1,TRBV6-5,CASSYTLAGAVKNEQFF